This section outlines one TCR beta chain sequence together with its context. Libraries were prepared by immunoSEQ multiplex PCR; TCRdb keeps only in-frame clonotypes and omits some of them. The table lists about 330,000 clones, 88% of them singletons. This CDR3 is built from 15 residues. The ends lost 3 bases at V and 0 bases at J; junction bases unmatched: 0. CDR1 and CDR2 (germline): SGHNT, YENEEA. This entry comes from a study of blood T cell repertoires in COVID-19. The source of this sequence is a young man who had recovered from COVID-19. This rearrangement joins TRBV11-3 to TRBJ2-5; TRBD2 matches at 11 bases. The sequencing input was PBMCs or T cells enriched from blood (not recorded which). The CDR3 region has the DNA TGTGCCAGCAGCTTGGGACTAGCGGACCAAGAGACCCAGTACTTC. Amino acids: CASSLGLADQETQYF.